Detailed here is one TCR beta chain. The sample is drawn from a study of shared clonotypes between healthy human individuals. Clones were sequenced by immunoSEQ multiplex PCR, and TCRdb holds only the in-frame ones, with some missing. This table has about 2.4 million clones, 93% appearing once. The germline CDR1 and CDR2 sequences are MDHEN and SYDVKM. The CDR3 runs 14 residues. Trimming pared 3 bases from V and 4 bases from J, leaving 13 bases between. Input material: naive CD4+ T cells from PBMCs. As for subset: CD45RA+ positively selected. The rearrangement links TRBV28 to TRBJ2-7; no clear D gene. The receptor's source is a man between 18 and 35 years old in good health. Some clones in this sample may be carry-over from other donors' samples. CDR3 residues: CASSFPQERYEQYF. The CDR3 DNA reads as TGTGCCAGCAGTTTTCCCCAGGAAAGGTACGAGCAGTACTTC. Full variable domain (rest looked up from reference TRBV28 and TRBJ2-7): DVKVTQSSRYLVKRTGEKVFLECVQDMDHENMFWYRQDPGLGLRLIYFSYDVKMKEKGDIPEGYSVSREKKERFSLILESASTNQTSMYLCASSFPQERYEQYFGPGTRLTVT.